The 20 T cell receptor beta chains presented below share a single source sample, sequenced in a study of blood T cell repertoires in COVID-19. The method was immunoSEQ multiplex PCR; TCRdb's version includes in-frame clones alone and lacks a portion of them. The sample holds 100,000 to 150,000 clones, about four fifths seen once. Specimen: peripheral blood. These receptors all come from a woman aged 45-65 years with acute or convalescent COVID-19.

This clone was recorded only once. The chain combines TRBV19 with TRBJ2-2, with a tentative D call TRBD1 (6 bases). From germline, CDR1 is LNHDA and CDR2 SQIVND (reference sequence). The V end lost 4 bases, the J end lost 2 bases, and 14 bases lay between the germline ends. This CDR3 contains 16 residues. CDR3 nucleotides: TGTGCCAGTAGTAAGGGGAGACAGGAAAACACCGGGGAGCTGTTTTTT. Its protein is CASSKGRQENTGELFF.

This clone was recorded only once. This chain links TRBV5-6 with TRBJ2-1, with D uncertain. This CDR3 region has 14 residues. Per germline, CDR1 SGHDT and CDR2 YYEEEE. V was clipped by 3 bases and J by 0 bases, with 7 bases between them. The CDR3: CASSSKSSYNEQFF. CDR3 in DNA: TGTGCCAGCAGCTCGAAGAGCTCCTACAATGAGCAGTTCTTC.

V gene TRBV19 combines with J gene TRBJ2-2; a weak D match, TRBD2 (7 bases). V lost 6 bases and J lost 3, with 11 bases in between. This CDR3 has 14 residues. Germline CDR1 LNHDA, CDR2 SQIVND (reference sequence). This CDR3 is CASRRGPDTGELFF. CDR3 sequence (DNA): TGTGCCAGTAGGCGGGGGCCGGACACCGGGGAGCTGTTTTTT.

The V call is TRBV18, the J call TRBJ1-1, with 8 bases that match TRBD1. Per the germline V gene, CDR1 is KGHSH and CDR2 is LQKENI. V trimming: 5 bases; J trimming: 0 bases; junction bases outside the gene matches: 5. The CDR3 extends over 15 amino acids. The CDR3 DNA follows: TGTGCCAGCTCATTCCAGGGGGCCCTGAACACTGAAGCTTTCTTT. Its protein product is CASSFQGALNTEAFF.

CDR3 region: CASSLTGGGGINEKLFF. CDR3 sequence (DNA): TGTGCCAGCAGCTTAACCGGAGGCGGCGGGATTAATGAAAAACTGTTTTTT. The J gene is TRBJ1-4, the V gene TRBV7-9; the D is unclear. Germline values: CDR1 SEHNR, CDR2 FQNEAQ (reference sequence). Trimming left V 2 bases short and J 4 bases short, with 17 bases between. There are 17 residues in the CDR3.

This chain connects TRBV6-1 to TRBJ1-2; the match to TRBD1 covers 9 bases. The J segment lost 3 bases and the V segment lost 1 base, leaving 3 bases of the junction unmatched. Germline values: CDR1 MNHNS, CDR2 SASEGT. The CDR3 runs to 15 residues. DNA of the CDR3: TGTGCCAGCAGTGAAGGACAGGGGGTGGACTATGGCTACACCTTC. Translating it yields CASSEGQGVDYGYTF.

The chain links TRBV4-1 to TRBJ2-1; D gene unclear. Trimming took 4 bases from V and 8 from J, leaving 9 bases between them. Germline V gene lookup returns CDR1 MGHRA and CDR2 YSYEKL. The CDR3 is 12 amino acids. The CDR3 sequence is CASSLALDEQFF. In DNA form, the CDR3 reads TGCGCCAGCAGCCTAGCTCTGGATGAGCAGTTCTTC.

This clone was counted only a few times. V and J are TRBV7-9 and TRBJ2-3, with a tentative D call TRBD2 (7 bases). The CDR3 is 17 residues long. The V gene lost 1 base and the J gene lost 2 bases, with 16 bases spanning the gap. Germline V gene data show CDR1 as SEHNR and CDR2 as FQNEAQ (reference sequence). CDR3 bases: TGTGCCAGCAGCTTAGAGGGGGGGCTCCCTTCCACAGATACGCAGTATTTT. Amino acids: CASSLEGGLPSTDTQYF.

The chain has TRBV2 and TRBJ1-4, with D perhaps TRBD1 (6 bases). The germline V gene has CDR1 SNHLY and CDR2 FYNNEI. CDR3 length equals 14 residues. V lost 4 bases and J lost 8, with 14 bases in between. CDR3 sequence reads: CASSGQGLHEKLFF. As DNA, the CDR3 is TGTGCCAGCAGTGGCCAGGGGTTGCACGAAAAACTGTTTTTT.

As DNA, the CDR3 is TGTGCCAGCAGCTTAACTGTTAGCGGGGGGGTTTTTTCCGGGGAGCTGTTTTTT. It codes for CASSLTVSGGVFSGELFF. The genes are TRBV7-2 and TRBJ2-2; TRBD2 matches at 11 bases. The ends lost 2 bases at V and 6 bases at J; junction bases unmatched: 11. Looked up from germline, CDR1 is SGHTA and CDR2 is FQGNSA. The CDR3 spans 18 residues.

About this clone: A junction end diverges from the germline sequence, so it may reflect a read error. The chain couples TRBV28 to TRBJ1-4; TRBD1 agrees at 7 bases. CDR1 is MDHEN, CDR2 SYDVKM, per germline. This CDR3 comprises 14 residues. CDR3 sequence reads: CACRGSGANEKLFF. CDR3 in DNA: TGTGCCTGCAGGGGGAGTGGGGCTAATGAAAAACTGTTTTTT.

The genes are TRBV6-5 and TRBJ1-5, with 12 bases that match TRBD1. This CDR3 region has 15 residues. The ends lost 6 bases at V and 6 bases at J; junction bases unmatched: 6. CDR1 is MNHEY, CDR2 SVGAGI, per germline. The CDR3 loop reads CASRGGQGAFQPQHF. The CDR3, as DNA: TGTGCCAGCAGGGGGGGACAGGGGGCGTTTCAGCCCCAGCATTTT.

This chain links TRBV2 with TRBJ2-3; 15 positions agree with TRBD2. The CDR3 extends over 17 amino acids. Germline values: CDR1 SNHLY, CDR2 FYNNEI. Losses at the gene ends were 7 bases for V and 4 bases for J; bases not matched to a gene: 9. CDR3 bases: TGTGCCAGCACCCGGACTAGCGGGGGGGCAAGGGCAGATACGCAGTATTTT. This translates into CASTRTSGGARADTQYF.

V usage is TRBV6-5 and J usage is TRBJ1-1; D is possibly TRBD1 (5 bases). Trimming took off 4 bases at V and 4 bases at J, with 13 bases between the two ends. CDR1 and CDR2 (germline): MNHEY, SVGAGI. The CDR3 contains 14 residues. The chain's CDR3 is CASSSPRQFTEAFF. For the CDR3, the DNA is TGTGCCAGCAGTTCCCCCCGACAGTTCACTGAAGCTTTCTTT.

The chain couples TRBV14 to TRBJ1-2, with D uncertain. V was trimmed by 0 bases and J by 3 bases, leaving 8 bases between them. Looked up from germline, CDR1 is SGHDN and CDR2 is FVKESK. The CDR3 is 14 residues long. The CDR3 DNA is TGTGCCAGCAGCCAAGAGGCAGCGGACTATGGCTACACCTTC. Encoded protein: CASSQEAADYGYTF.

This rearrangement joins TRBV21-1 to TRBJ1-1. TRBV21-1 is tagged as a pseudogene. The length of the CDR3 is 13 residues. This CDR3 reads CASTRVWYTEAFF. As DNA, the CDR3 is TGTGCCAGTACACGGGTTTGGTACACTGAAGCTTTCTTT.

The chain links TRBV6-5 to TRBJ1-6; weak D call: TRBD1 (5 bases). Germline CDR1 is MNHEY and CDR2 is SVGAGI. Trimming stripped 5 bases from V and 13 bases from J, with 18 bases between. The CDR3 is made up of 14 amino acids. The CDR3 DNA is TGTGCCAGCAGTCTCGTGGAAGCGGGGGTTCCCCTCCACTTT. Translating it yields CASSLVEAGVPLHF.

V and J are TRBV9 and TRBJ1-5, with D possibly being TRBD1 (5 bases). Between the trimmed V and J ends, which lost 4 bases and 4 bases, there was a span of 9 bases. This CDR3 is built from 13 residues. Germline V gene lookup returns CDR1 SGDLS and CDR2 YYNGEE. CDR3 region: CASSQRGNQPQHF. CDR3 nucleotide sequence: TGTGCCAGCAGCCAACGGGGGAATCAGCCCCAGCATTTT.

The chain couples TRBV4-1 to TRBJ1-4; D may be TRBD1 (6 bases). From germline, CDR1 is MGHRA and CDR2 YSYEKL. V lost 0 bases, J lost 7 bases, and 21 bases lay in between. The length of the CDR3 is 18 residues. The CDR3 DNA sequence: TGCGCCAGCAGCCAAGATCAGGTTAGGGGGGGCGCATTTGAAAAACTGTTTTTT. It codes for CASSQDQVRGGAFEKLFF.

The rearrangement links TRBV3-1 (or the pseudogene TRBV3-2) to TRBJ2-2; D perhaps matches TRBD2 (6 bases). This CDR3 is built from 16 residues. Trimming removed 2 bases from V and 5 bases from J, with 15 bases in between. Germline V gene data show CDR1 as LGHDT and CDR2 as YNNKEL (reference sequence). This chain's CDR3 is CASSQTGTLGTGELFF. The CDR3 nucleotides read TGTGCCAGCAGCCAAACCGGGACTCTGGGAACCGGGGAGCTGTTTTTT.